This T cell receptor (beta chain) emerged from a study of T cell changes during pregnancy in multiple sclerosis. TCRdb keeps only in-frame clones here, not all; method: immunoSEQ multiplex PCR. The table has about 75,000 clones, around 94% seen once. The germline CDR1 and CDR2 sequences are LNHDA and SQIVND (reference sequence). The CDR3 totals 13 residues. V lost 3 bases to trimming and J lost 6 bases, with 8 bases between them. The genes are TRBV19 and TRBJ2-2; the D is unclear. Sequenced material: CD4+ T cells from peripheral blood mononuclear cells, taken after pregnancy. This receptor was identified in a female donor with multiple sclerosis, enrolled in a pregnancy study. Here the CDR3 reads CASSIAAAGELFF. Written as DNA, the CDR3 is TGTGCCAGTAGTATTGCGGCAGCCGGGGAGCTGTTTTTT. Variable domain in full (rest from reference TRBV19 and TRBJ2-2): DGGITQSPKYLFRKEGQNVTLSCEQNLNHDAMYWYRQDPGQGLRLIYYSQIVNDFQKGDIAEGYSVSREKKESFPLTVTSAQKNPTAFYLCASSIAAAGELFFGEGSRLTVL.